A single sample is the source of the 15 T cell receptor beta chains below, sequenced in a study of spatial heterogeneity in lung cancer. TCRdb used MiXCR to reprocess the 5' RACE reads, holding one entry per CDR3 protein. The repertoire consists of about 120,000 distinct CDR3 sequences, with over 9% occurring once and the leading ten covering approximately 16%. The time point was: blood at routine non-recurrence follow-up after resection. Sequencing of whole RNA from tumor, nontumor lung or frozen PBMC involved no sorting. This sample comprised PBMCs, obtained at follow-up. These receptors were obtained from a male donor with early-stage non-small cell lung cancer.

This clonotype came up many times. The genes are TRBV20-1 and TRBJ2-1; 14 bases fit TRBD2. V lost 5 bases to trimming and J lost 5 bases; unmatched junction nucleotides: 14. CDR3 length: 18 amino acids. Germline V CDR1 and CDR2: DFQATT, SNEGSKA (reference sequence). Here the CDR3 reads CSAGPGLAGEGVDNEQFF. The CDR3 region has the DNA TGCAGTGCTGGTCCGGGACTAGCGGGGGAAGGGGTGGACAATGAGCAGTTCTTC.

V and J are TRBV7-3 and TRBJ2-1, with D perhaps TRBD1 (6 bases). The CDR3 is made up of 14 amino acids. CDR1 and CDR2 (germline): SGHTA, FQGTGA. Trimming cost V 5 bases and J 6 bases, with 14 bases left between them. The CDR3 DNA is TGTGCCAGCAGCCCTATCCAGGGGAGCAATGAGCAGTTCTTC. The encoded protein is CASSPIQGSNEQFF.

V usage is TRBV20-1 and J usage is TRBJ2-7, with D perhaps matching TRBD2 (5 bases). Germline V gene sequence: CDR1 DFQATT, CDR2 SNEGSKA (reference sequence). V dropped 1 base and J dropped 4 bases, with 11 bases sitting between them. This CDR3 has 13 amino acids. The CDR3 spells CSARGESQYEQYF. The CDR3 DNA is TGCAGTGCTAGAGGGGAGAGCCAGTACGAGCAGTACTTC.

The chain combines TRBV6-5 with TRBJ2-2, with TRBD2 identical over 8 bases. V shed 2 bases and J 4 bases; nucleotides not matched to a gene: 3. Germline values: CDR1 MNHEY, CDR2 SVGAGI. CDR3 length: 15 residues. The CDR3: CASSYAGGATGELFF. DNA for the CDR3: TGTGCCAGCAGTTACGCCGGGGGGGCCACCGGGGAGCTGTTTTTT.

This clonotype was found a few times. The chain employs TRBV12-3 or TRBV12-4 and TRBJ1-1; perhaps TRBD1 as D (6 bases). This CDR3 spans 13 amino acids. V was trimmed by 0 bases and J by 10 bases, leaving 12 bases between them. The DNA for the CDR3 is TGTGCCAGCAGTTTAGCGTCGGCAGGGGCAGCTTTCTTT. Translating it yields CASSLASAGAAFF.

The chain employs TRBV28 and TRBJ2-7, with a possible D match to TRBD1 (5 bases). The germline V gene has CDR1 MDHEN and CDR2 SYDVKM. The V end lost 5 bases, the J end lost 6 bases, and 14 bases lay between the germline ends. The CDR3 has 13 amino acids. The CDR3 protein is CASSQRQFSEQYF. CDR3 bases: TGTGCCAGCAGTCAGCGACAGTTCTCCGAGCAGTACTTC.

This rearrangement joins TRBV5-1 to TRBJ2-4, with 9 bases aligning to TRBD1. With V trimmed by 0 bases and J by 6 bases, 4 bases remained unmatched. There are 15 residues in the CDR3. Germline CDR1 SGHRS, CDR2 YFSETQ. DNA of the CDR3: TGCGCCAGCAGCTTGGAACAGGGGGCGAGAAACATTCAGTACTTC. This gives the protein CASSLEQGARNIQYF. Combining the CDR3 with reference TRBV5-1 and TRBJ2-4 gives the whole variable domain KAGVTQTPRYLIKTRGQQVTLSCSPISGHRSVSWYQQTPGQGLQFLFEYFSETQRNKGNFPGRFSGRQFSNSRSEMNVSTLELGDSALYLCASSLEQGARNIQYFGAGTRLSVL.

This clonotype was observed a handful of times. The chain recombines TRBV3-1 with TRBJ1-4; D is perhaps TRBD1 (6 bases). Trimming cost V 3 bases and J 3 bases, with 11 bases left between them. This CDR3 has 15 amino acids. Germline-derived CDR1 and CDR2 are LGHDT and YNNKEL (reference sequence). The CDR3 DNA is TGTGCCAGCAGCCAGTACAGGGTCGCTAATGAAAAACTGTTTTTT. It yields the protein CASSQYRVANEKLFF.

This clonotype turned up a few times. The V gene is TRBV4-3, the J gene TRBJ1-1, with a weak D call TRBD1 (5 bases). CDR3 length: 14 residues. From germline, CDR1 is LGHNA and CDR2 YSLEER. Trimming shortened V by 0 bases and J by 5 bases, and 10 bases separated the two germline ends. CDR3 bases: TGCGCCAGCAGCCAAGATTCCAGGGTAACTGAAGCTTTCTTT. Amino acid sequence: CASSQDSRVTEAFF.

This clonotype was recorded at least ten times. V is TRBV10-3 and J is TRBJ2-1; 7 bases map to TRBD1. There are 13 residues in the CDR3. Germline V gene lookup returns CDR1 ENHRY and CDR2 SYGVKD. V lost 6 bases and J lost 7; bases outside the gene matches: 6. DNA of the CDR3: TGTGCCATCAGCTCCGACAGGGCAAATGAGCAGTTCTTC. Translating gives CAISSDRANEQFF.

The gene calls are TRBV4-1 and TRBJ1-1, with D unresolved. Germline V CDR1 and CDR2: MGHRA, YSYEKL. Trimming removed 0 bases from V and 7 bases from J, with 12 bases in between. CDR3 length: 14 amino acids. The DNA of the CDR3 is TGCGCCAGCAGCCAAGAGCGGGGTCCAGGTGAAGCTTTCTTT. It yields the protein CASSQERGPGEAFF.

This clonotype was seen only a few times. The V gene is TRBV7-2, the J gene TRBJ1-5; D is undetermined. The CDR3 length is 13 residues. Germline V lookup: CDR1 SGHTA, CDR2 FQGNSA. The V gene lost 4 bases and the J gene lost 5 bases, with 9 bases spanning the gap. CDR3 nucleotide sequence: TGTGCCAGCAGCTCCTGGCCCCATCAGCCCCAGCATTTT. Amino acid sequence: CASSSWPHQPQHF.

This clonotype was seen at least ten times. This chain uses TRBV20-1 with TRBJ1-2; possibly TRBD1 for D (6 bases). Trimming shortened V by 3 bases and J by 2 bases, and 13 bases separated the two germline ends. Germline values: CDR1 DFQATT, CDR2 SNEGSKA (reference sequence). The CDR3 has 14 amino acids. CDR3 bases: TGCAGTGCTAGTCCCCCTACAGGGAACTATGGCTACACCTTC. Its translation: CSASPPTGNYGYTF.

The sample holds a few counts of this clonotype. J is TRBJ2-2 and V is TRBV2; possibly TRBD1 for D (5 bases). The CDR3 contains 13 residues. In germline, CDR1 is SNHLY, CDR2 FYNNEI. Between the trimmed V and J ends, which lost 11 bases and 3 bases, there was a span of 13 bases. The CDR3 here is CAGRDSYTGELFF. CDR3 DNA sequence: TGTGCCGGAAGAGACAGTTACACCGGGGAGCTGTTTTTT. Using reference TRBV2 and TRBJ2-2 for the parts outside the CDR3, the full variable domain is EPEVTQTPSHQVTQMGQEVILRCVPISNHLYFYWYRQILGQKVEFLVSFYNNEISEKSEIFDDQFSVERPDGSNFTLKIRSTKLEDSAMYFCAGRDSYTGELFFGEGSRLTVL.

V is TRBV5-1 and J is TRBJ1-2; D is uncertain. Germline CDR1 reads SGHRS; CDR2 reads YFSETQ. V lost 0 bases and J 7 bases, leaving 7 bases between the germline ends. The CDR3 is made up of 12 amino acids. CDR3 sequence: CASSLERVGYTF. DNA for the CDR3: TGCGCCAGCAGCTTGGAAAGGGTTGGCTACACCTTC.